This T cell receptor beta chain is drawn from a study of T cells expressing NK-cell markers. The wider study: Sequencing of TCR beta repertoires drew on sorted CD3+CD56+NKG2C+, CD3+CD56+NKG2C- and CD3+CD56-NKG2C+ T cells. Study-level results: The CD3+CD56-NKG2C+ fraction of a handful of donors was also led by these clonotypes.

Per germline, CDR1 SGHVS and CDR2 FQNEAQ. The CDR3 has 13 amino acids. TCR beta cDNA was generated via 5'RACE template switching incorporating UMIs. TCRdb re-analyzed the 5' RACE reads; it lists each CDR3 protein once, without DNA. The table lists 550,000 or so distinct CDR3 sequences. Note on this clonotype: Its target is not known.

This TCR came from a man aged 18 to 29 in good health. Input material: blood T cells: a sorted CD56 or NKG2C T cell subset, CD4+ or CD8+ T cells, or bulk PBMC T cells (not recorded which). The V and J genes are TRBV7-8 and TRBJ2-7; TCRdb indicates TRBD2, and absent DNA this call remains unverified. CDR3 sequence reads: CASSRLASGEQYF.